This TCR beta chain was retrieved from a study of radiation and T cells in renal cell carcinoma. Across the study: Nephrectomy followed 15 Gy stereotactic body radiation by 4 weeks.

Germline V gives CDR1 SGHVS, CDR2 FQNEAQ. The CDR3 length is 13 residues. V lost 2 bases, J lost 4 bases, and 8 bases lay in between. Time point indicated: blood 2 weeks post-SBRT. Treatment of the sample: 15 Gy SBRT to primary tumor, nephrectomy 4 weeks later. Only in-frame clones appear in the TCRdb table, and some are missing; sequencing was by immunoSEQ multiplex PCR. The data contain 150,000 to 190,000 clones, roughly 90% of them singletons. The specimen comprised blood, sampled from a patient whose treatment included radiotherapy and nephrectomy. V is TRBV7-8 and J is TRBJ1-1; possibly TRBD1 for D (5 bases). The sequence was collected from a woman in her forties or fifties with renal cell carcinoma. The CDR3 protein is CASSLSGGTEAFF. CDR3 coding DNA: TGTGCCAGCAGCTTAAGTGGGGGCACTGAAGCTTTCTTT.